The 9 T cell receptor beta chains below come from one sample, sequenced in a study of spatial heterogeneity in lung cancer. Notes on the study in general: For expanded intratumoral alpha and beta TCRs, counts tracked tumor mutation counts.

The antigens for these receptors are not known. Documented time point: sample taken at primary tumor resection. One entry per CDR3 protein results from TCRdb running MiXCR on the 5' RACE reads. The data hold 9,500 to 10,000 distinct CDR3 sequences, with around 6.3% observed a single time. Sequenced here: lung tumor tissue, sampled at surgery. All receptors derive from a female donor with early-stage non-small cell lung cancer.

This clonotype is labeled medium-sized (0.01 to 0.1%). V gene TRBV5-5 combines with J gene TRBJ2-2; TRBD1 agrees at 7 bases. The germline V gene encodes CDR1 SGHKS and CDR2 YYEKEE (reference sequence). The CDR3 has 16 amino acids. The junction had 13 bases not matched to a gene; V was cut back by 6 bases and J by 5 bases. This CDR3 is CASKSGRGTTTGELFF. The CDR3 DNA sequence: TGTGCCAGCAAGAGTGGCAGGGGGACCACAACCGGGGAGCTGTTTTTT. Together with reference TRBV5-5 and TRBJ2-2, the CDR3 gives the full variable domain: DAGVTQSPTHLIKTRGQQVTLRCSPISGHKSVSWYQQVLGQGPQFIFQYYEKEERGRGNFPDRFSARQFPNYSSELNVNALLLGDSALYLCASKSGRGTTTGELFFGEGSRLTVL.

The chain couples TRBV10-3 to TRBJ1-3; a weak D match, TRBD1 (5 bases). Trimming stripped 0 bases from V and 0 bases from J, with 12 bases between. CDR3 length: 17 amino acids. Looked up from germline, CDR1 is ENHRY and CDR2 is SYGVKD. The CDR3 protein is CAISESKQAISGNTIYF. In DNA form, the CDR3 reads TGTGCCATCAGTGAGTCGAAACAGGCAATCTCTGGAAACACCATATATTTT.

This clonotype occurred many times. This chain uses TRBV6-5 with TRBJ2-1; possibly TRBD1 for D (7 bases). The length of the CDR3 is 15 residues. Germline CDR1 is MNHEY and CDR2 is SVGAGI. The V gene lost 6 bases and the J gene lost 0 bases, with 12 bases spanning the gap. The CDR3 loop is CASRPQGGSYNEQFF. The DNA for the CDR3 is TGTGCCAGCAGACCCCAGGGGGGCTCCTACAATGAGCAGTTCTTC.

This clonotype is classed as medium-sized (0.01 to 0.1%). CDR3 DNA: TGTGCCAGCAGCCAATCGATGGGGCTTGAAAAACTGTTTTTT. Its translation is CASSQSMGLEKLFF. The chain employs TRBV16 and TRBJ1-4; D is perhaps TRBD1 (5 bases). V gave up 0 bases and J gave up 7 bases, with 9 bases separating them. Germline CDR1 reads KGHSY; CDR2 reads FQNENV. The CDR3 length is 14 residues.

This clonotype was recorded many times. The rearrangement joins TRBV28 to TRBJ2-1; D might be TRBD2 (6 bases). Germline V CDR1 and CDR2: MDHEN, SYDVKM. This CDR3 has 15 amino acids. V gave up 5 bases and J gave up 7 bases, with 18 bases separating them. The CDR3 sequence: CASSLPVAANNEQFF. CDR3 coding DNA: TGTGCCAGCAGTCTCCCGGTAGCGGCGAATAATGAGCAGTTCTTC.

The V gene is TRBV28, the J gene TRBJ2-1; D is possibly TRBD1 (6 bases). The CDR3 has 13 amino acids. The germline V gene encodes CDR1 MDHEN and CDR2 SYDVKM. V lost 7 bases and J lost 9, with 16 bases in between. CDR3 in amino acids: CASTLRTRGEQFF. In DNA, the CDR3 is TGTGCCAGCACCCTCCGGACCAGGGGTGAGCAGTTCTTC.

This clonotype was detected ten times or more. This chain uses TRBV20-1 with TRBJ1-2; 9 positions match TRBD1. V trimming: 7 bases; J trimming: 4 bases; junction bases outside the gene matches: 7. The CDR3 runs 13 residues. Germline CDR1 DFQATT, CDR2 SNEGSKA (reference sequence). CDR3 in DNA: TGCAGTGTAGGACAGGGGTCCCTCTATGGCTACACCTTC. This gives the protein CSVGQGSLYGYTF.

The V gene is TRBV27, the J gene TRBJ1-6; D remains unclear. CDR1 is MNHEY, CDR2 SMNVEV, per germline (reference sequence). V was trimmed by 5 bases and J by 10 bases, leaving 18 bases between them. This CDR3 comprises 15 residues. CDR3 amino acids: CASSKQESPRSPLHF. CDR3 coding DNA: TGTGCCAGCAGTAAGCAGGAATCCCCCAGATCACCCCTCCACTTT.

This clonotype was recorded at least ten times. The rearrangement links TRBV24-1 to TRBJ1-5, with a tentative D call TRBD1 (5 bases). V gave up 4 bases and J gave up 4 bases, with 10 bases separating them. CDR3 length: 14 residues. CDR1 is KGHDR, CDR2 SFDVKD, per germline. The CDR3, as DNA: TGTGCCACCAGTGAAACGGGACCTAATCAGCCCCAGCATTTT. Translating gives CATSETGPNQPQHF.